The 8 T cell receptor beta chains presented below share a single source sample, sequenced in a study of Ad26.COV2.S vaccination and SARS-CoV-2 variants. As for treatment: 19 received Ad26.COV2.S at low or high dose, single or two shots; a few received placebo; per-sample allocation not given. Sampling occurred on day 63 after the first vaccine or placebo injection. Some clones are missing from TCRdb's copy, which holds only in-frame ones; the method was immunoSEQ multiplex PCR. Of 300,000 to 500,000 clones listed, 88% are singletons. The sample in question was peripheral blood, obtained in a trial of Ad26.COV2.S vaccine versus placebo. These TCRs come from a person between 18 and 59 years old who received the Ad26.COV2.S COVID-19 vaccine or a placebo.

This clone was seen a handful of times. One end of the junction is discordant with germline, which a read error may explain. This chain connects TRBV4-1 to TRBJ2-1; TRBD2 matches at 8 bases. Per germline, CDR1 MGHRA and CDR2 YSYEKL. The CDR3 has 14 residues. CDR3 coding DNA: TGCGCCAGCAGCCTCCTAGCGGGCTACAATGAGCGGTTCTTC. This gives the protein CASSLLAGYNERFF.

The chain joins TRBV7-8 to TRBJ1-1; D is perhaps TRBD1 (5 bases). Deletions cut 3 bases from V and 4 bases from J, with 12 bases between. The CDR3 sequence is 14 residues long. Germline V gene data show CDR1 as SGHVS and CDR2 as FQNEAQ. The CDR3 bases are TGTGCCAGCAGCTTCCTCACGGGGGGCACTGAAGCTTTCTTT. It is translated as CASSFLTGGTEAFF. The full variable domain, rest sourced from reference TRBV7-8 and TRBJ1-1, is GAGVSQSPRYKVAKRGQDVALRCDPISGHVSLFWYQQALGQGPEFLTYFQNEAQLDKSGLPSDRFFAERPEGSVSTLKIQRTQQEDSAVYLCASSFLTGGTEAFFGQGTRLTVV.

V and J are TRBV7-9 and TRBJ1-4; the match to TRBD1 covers 9 bases. The CDR3 runs to 15 residues. The trim removed 3 bases at V and 7 bases at J, leaving 6 bases unmatched. Germline values: CDR1 SEHNR, CDR2 FQNEAQ (reference sequence). CDR3 in DNA: TGTGCCAGCAGCTTTGAGACAGGGGGACCTGAAAAACTGTTTTTT. Translation: CASSFETGGPEKLFF.

This clone came up once. The chain is built from TRBV6-5 and TRBJ2-7, with a weak D call TRBD2 (7 bases). The CDR3 sequence is 12 residues long. Germline V gene sequence: CDR1 MNHEY, CDR2 SVGAGI. Trimming shortened V by 8 bases and J by 6 bases, and 14 bases separated the two germline ends. This chain's CDR3 is CASRGAGSEQYF. The CDR3 DNA reads as TGTGCCAGCCGGGGGGCAGGGAGCGAGCAGTACTTC.

The chain carries TRBV5-4 and TRBJ1-1; 9 nucleotides line up with TRBD1. Germline-derived CDR1 and CDR2 are SGHNT and YYREEE (reference sequence). The CDR3 contains 15 residues. After removal of 4 bases from V and 4 bases from J, the junction contained 8 bases not matched to a gene. Here the CDR3 reads CASSPAQGASTEAFF. For the CDR3, the DNA is TGTGCCAGCAGCCCGGCACAGGGGGCTTCCACTGAAGCTTTCTTT.

This clone was detected only once. V usage is TRBV2 and J usage is TRBJ2-1, with TRBD2 matching 9 bases. The CDR3 spans 15 residues. Germline V gene data show CDR1 as SNHLY and CDR2 as FYNNEI. V lost 4 bases to trimming and J lost 1 base; unmatched junction nucleotides: 2. This CDR3 is CASSGGGASYNEQFF. The CDR3 bases are TGTGCCAGCAGTGGCGGGGGGGCGTCCTACAATGAGCAGTTCTTC.

This chain links TRBV10-2 with TRBJ1-5; 7 nucleotides align to TRBD1. Germline V gives CDR1 WSHSY, CDR2 SAAADI. The junction had 7 bases not matched to a gene; V was cut back by 5 bases and J by 3 bases. The CDR3 loop spans 15 amino acids. The CDR3 loop reads CASSIHDRDNQPQHF. The CDR3 region has the DNA TGCGCCAGCAGTATACATGACAGGGACAATCAGCCCCAGCATTTT.

The chain is built from TRBV30 and TRBJ2-7; 9 bases agree with TRBD1. The ends lost 6 bases at V and 2 bases at J; junction bases unmatched: 11. Germline-derived CDR1 and CDR2 are GTSNPN and SVGIG (reference sequence). CDR3 size: 15 residues. The CDR3 DNA reads as TGTGCCTGTCTTAAACCGGGACAGGGAACCTACGAGCAGTACTTC. This gives the protein CACLKPGQGTYEQYF.